A selection of T cell receptor beta chains follows, all from one sample in a study of T cell responses to AZD1222 COVID-19 vaccine. Some clones are missing from TCRdb's copy, which holds only in-frame ones; the method was immunoSEQ multiplex PCR. The table has fewer than 120,000 clones, 70% to 90% seen once. The starting material was peripheral blood, obtained on day 0 of AZD1222 vaccination. Receptors were obtained from an adult in good health. Each CDR3 is given with its conserved first and last residue. D genes are given only for firm matches. Size values are once, few and many counts, or a class for expanded clones, and some rows have none.

j_call | d_call | v_call | clone_size | cdr3_nt | cdr3_aa
TRBJ2-7 | TRBD1 | TRBV28 | few | TGTGCCAGCAGTGGGGTTCAGGACAGGGGGCGGTACGAGCAGTACTTC | CASSGVQDRGRYEQYF
TRBJ2-1 | - | TRBV9 | - | TGTGCCAGCAGCGTGAGAACCAGGGCGGACCCCTACAATGAGCAGTTCTTC | CASSVRTRADPYNEQFF
TRBJ2-5 | - | TRBV19 | - | TGTGCCAGTTCAGGGGTACAAGAGACCCAGTACTTC | CASSGVQETQYF
TRBJ1-6 | - | TRBV27 | few | TGTGCCAGCAGATCGGGGAGCGCCTATAATTCACCCCTCCACTTT | CASRSGSAYNSPLHF
TRBJ1-1 | - | TRBV3-1/TRBV3-2 | - | TGTGCCAGCAGCCAAGATAGTGGTGCTTTCTTT | CASSQDSGAFF
TRBJ1-2 | - | TRBV27 | - | TGTGCCAGCAGTTCATGGGGCTCCCTTCCTCCCGACGGCTACACCTTC | CASSSWGSLPPDGYTF
TRBJ2-7 | - | TRBV28 | - | TGTGCCAGCAGTTTTTCCGACAGCTCCTACGAGCAGTACTTC | CASSFSDSSYEQYF
TRBJ2-2 | TRBD2 | TRBV5-1 | - | TGCGCCAGCAGCTTGCGAACTAGCGGGGACACCGGGGAGCTGTTTTTT | CASSLRTSGDTGELFF
TRBJ1-3 | - | TRBV5-1 | - | TGCGCCAGCAGCTCAACGGCAGGCTCTGGAAACACCATATATTTT | CASSSTAGSGNTIYF
TRBJ1-2 | TRBD1 | TRBV7-2 | - | TGTGCCAGCAGCCCCGGACAGGGGGAATGGTATGGCTACACCTTC | CASSPGQGEWYGYTF
TRBJ1-2 | - | TRBV3-1/TRBV3-2 | once | TGTGCCAGCAGCCCTGGGTCGGGGAGGTATGGCTACACCTTC | CASSPGSGRYGYTF
TRBJ2-7 | - | TRBV18 | - | TGTGCCAGCTCACTGGGTGGGATCTACGAGCAGTACTTC | CASSLGGIYEQYF
TRBJ1-5 | TRBD1 | TRBV5-6 | - | TGTGCCAGCAGCCCGGGGACAGGGGTAAGCAATCAGCCCCAGCATTTT | CASSPGTGVSNQPQHF
TRBJ2-1 | TRBD1 | TRBV6-1 | - | TGTGCCAGCAGTGAAGCCCGGACAGGGCTCTACAATGAGCAGTTCTTC | CASSEARTGLYNEQFF
TRBJ2-3 | TRBD2 | TRBV7-6 | - | TGTGCCAGCAGAGCTAGCGGGGGGGCGGGCACAGATACGCAGTATTTT | CASRASGGAGTDTQYF
TRBJ2-7 | - | TRBV4-1 | once | TGCGCCAGCAGCCAATTGCAGCAGGGCAACTACGAGCAGTACTTC | CASSQLQQGNYEQYF
TRBJ2-3 | TRBD2 | TRBV2 | - | TGTGCCAGCAGGGTAGGGATAGCGGGAGGCAGTACGCAGTATTTT | CASRVGIAGGSTQYF
TRBJ2-1 | - | TRBV18 | - | TGTGCCAGCTCAAAGTTATCAGAGCCCTACAATGAGCAGTTCTTC | CASSKLSEPYNEQFF
TRBJ1-3 | TRBD1 | TRBV27 | - | TGTGCCAGCACGACAGGGGCTGGAAACACCATATATTTT | CASTTGAGNTIYF
TRBJ1-1 | TRBD1 | TRBV5-1 | - | TGCGCCAGCAGCGCCGACCCCGGGACAGGGAGGAACACTGAAGCTTTCTTT | CASSADPGTGRNTEAFF
TRBJ2-7 | TRBD2 | TRBV3-1/TRBV3-2 | - | TGTGCCAGCAGCCAAGGGCTAGCGGATTACGAGCAGTACTTC | CASSQGLADYEQYF
TRBJ2-2 | TRBD2 | TRBV18 | - | TGTGCCAGCTCACCAACAACTAGCGGACTGACCGGGGAGCTGTTTTTT | CASSPTTSGLTGELFF
TRBJ2-2 | - | TRBV18 | once | TGTGCCAGCTCACCAGAGGATGACAGCACCGGGGAGCTGTTTTTT | CASSPEDDSTGELFF
TRBJ2-2 | TRBD1 | TRBV2 | - | TGTGCCAGCACCCGGACAGGGAACACCGGGGAGCTGTTTTTT | CASTRTGNTGELFF
TRBJ2-5 | - | TRBV11-1 | - | TGTGCCAGCAGCCCCAAACTCTCGACGCCAACAACCCAGTACTTC | CASSPKLSTPTTQYF
TRBJ2-2 | TRBD2 | TRBV9 | - | TGTGCCAGCAGCCCCCTCGGGGCCGGGGGGGCGGCCGGGGAGCTGTTTTTT | CASSPLGAGGAAGELFF
TRBJ2-7 | TRBD1 | TRBV2 | - | TGTGCCAGCAGTGGACAGGGCACCATCCTCTACGAGCAGTACTTC | CASSGQGTILYEQYF
TRBJ2-2 | TRBD2 | TRBV11-3 | - | TGTGCCAGCAGCTTAGAAGCGGGGAAGGTCGGGGAGCTGTTTTTT | CASSLEAGKVGELFF
TRBJ1-2 | - | TRBV7-8 | once | TGTGCCAGCAGCCTAAGAGCGCAGGGTGAAAACTATGGCTACACCTTC | CASSLRAQGENYGYTF
TRBJ1-2 | - | TRBV6-5 | once | TGTGCCAGCAGTCCTGGGGAGGGATCTGGCTACACCTTC | CASSPGEGSGYTF
TRBJ2-3 | TRBD1 | TRBV5-1 | many | TGCGCCAGCAGCTACGGACAGGGGGGAGATACGCAGTATTTT | CASSYGQGGDTQYF
TRBJ1-1 | - | TRBV5-1 | - | TGCGCCAGCAGCTATAACGGGGGAGGTATGAACACTGAAGCTTTCTTT | CASSYNGGGMNTEAFF
TRBJ2-3 | - | TRBV5-6 | - | TGTGCCAGCAGCGACCAGGTAGCCCCAGATACGCAGTATTTT | CASSDQVAPDTQYF
TRBJ1-1 | - | TRBV9 | once | TGTGCCAGCAGCGTAGCGGGGGGTACAGGCGCGAACACTGAAGCTTTCTTT | CASSVAGGTGANTEAFF
TRBJ1-5 | - | TRBV7-2 | - | TGTGCCAGCAGCTTAGGTCAGGACCAGCCCCAGCATTTT | CASSLGQDQPQHF
TRBJ1-2 | - | TRBV19 | few | TGTGCCAGTAGTATCTCAGGGAACGACTATGGCTACACCTTC | CASSISGNDYGYTF
TRBJ2-5 | TRBD2 | TRBV14 | once | TGTGCCAGCAGCCAGGGACTAGCGGGAACAGAGACCCAGTACTTC | CASSQGLAGTETQYF
TRBJ2-5 | - | TRBV5-4 | - | TGTGCCAGCAGCTTGGACTCAGCAGGGCCGGAGACCCAGTACTTC | CASSLDSAGPETQYF
TRBJ1-1 | - | TRBV19 | - | TGTGCCAGTAGCAAAATTGAGAATCAAGGGGTGAAGGGGACTGAAGCTTTCTTT | CASSKIENQGVKGTEAFF
TRBJ1-5 | TRBD1 | TRBV15 | once | TGTGCCACCCGGGAGGGGGCGAGCAATCAGCCCCAGCATTTT | CATREGASNQPQHF
TRBJ1-3 | - | TRBV5-4 | - | TGTGCCAGCAGCTCGGACGGAGGAGGGAACACCATATATTTT | CASSSDGGGNTIYF
TRBJ2-5 | - | TRBV2 | - | TGTGCCAGCAGTGACCAGGGGCTTCGGGAGACCCAGTACTTC | CASSDQGLRETQYF
TRBJ2-2 | - | TRBV28 | - | TGTGCCAGCAGTTTACCCTCGGCGGCGGACCGGGGTTGGACCGGGGAGCTGTTTTTT | CASSLPSAADRGWTGELFF
TRBJ1-2 | TRBD1 | TRBV7-2 | - | TGTGCCAGCAGCTTAGGGGGACAGGTCACCTATGGCTACACCTTC | CASSLGGQVTYGYTF
TRBJ1-4 | - | TRBV6-5 | - | TGTGCCAGCAGCCGTACAGGGTTTGAAAAACTGTTTTTT | CASSRTGFEKLFF
TRBJ2-2 | - | TRBV5-4 | - | TGTGCCAGCAGCAGGACGGGGAACACCGGGGAGCTGTTTTTT | CASSRTGNTGELFF
TRBJ1-4 | - | TRBV3-1/TRBV3-2 | - | TGTGCCAGCAGCCAAGGTCAAGGGGAAAAACTGTTTTTT | CASSQGQGEKLFF